This entry lists 14 T cell receptor beta chains sequenced from one sample in a study of OX40 agonist ivuxolimab in advanced cancers. TCRdb keeps only in-frame clones here, not all; method: immunoSEQ multiplex PCR. The sample contains some 19,000 clones, around four fifths of which appear only once. The starting material was CD4+ or CD8+ T cells sorted from blood, obtained in a trial of the OX40 agonist ivuxolimab. The receptor source for this set is an adult with an advanced solid tumor such as melanoma, head and neck, liver or kidney cancer.

In regard to this clone: A much larger clone sits a single nucleotide away, making a read error possible. The rearrangement uses TRBV27 and TRBJ2-7; TRBD1 matches at 10 bases. This CDR3 region has 18 residues. Germline lookup yields CDR1 MNHEY and CDR2 SMNVEV (reference sequence). V lost 1 base and J lost 7; bases outside the gene matches: 16. CDR3 loop: CASSLFSSRGQGSLEQYF. CDR3 sequence (DNA): TGTGCCAGCAGTTTATTTTCCAGTAGGGGACAGGGGTCTCTAGAGCAGTACTTC.

This clone is a singleton in its sample. This chain connects TRBV7-9 to TRBJ2-1, with unresolved D. Germline V gives CDR1 SEHNR, CDR2 FQNEAQ (reference sequence). Trimming left V 1 base short and J 4 bases short, with 11 bases between. CDR3 length: 15 amino acids. This chain's CDR3 is CASSLGQPRYNEQFF. The CDR3 nucleotides are TGTGCCAGCAGCTTAGGGCAGCCGCGTTACAATGAGCAGTTCTTC.

A few counts support this clone. V usage is TRBV6-5 and J usage is TRBJ1-5; 11 bases agree with TRBD1. Losses at the gene ends were 2 bases for V and 7 bases for J; bases not matched to a gene: 4. This CDR3 has 15 amino acids. CDR1 and CDR2 (germline): MNHEY, SVGAGI. The chain's CDR3 is CASSYGQGANQPQHF. DNA for the CDR3: TGTGCCAGCAGTTACGGACAGGGGGCTAACCAGCCCCAGCATTTT.

The chain uses TRBV28 and TRBJ2-3; the D is unclear. Trimming shortened V by 3 bases and J by 5 bases, and 3 bases separated the two germline ends. The CDR3 is made up of 11 amino acids. CDR1 is MDHEN, CDR2 SYDVKM, per germline. For the CDR3, the DNA is TGTGCCAGCAGTTTGATAGATACGCAGTATTTT. It translates to CASSLIDTQYF.

The chain joins TRBV7-9 to TRBJ2-1; 9 bases are a match to TRBD1. V lost 4 bases, J lost 8 bases, and 6 bases stayed unmatched. Looked up from germline, CDR1 is SEHNR and CDR2 is FQNEAQ (reference sequence). This CDR3 region has 14 residues. The CDR3: CASSSYRGLDEQFF. In DNA form, the CDR3 reads TGTGCCAGCAGCTCCTACAGGGGGCTGGATGAGCAGTTCTTC.

Here the CDR3 reads CASSLGTEPDNEQFF. DNA of the CDR3: TGTGCCAGCAGCTTAGGGACAGAACCCGACAATGAGCAGTTCTTC. The chain combines TRBV7-9 with TRBJ2-1; TRBD1 might be the D (6 bases). The V end lost 1 base, the J end lost 5 bases, and 12 bases lay between the germline ends. The CDR3 is made up of 15 amino acids. Germline CDR1 SEHNR, CDR2 FQNEAQ (reference sequence).

This clone is a singleton in its sample. The chain recombines TRBV11-2 with TRBJ1-5, with D possibly matching TRBD1 (6 bases). CDR3 length equals 15 residues. The V end was cut by 6 bases, the J end by 1 base, with 13 bases between. CDR1 is SGHAT and CDR2 is FQNNGV in the germline V gene. The CDR3 protein is CASSPGVGSNQPQHF. The CDR3 DNA reads TGTGCCAGCAGTCCAGGGGTTGGGAGCAATCAGCCCCAGCATTTT.

This chain uses TRBV19 with TRBJ2-1, with 9 nucleotides matching TRBD1. Trimming removed 3 bases from V and 4 bases from J; junction bases left unmatched: 4. In germline, CDR1 is LNHDA, CDR2 SQIVND (reference sequence). The CDR3 length is 15 residues. The CDR3 region is CASSITGGSYNEQFF. In nucleotides, the CDR3 is TGTGCCAGTAGTATCACAGGGGGCTCATACAATGAGCAGTTCTTC.

There are a few counts of this clone. The chain uses TRBV25-1 and TRBJ1-2, with D possibly TRBD1 on 5 matching bases. Germline V gene lookup returns CDR1 MGHDK and CDR2 SYGVNS. V lost 6 bases and J 0 bases, leaving 11 bases between the germline ends. The CDR3 consists of 14 residues. The CDR3 region is CASSNRFSNYGYTF. CDR3 in DNA: TGTGCCAGCAGCAACAGGTTTTCTAACTATGGCTACACCTTC.

V usage is TRBV4-3 and J usage is TRBJ2-7; tentative D call: TRBD2 (5 bases). In germline, CDR1 is LGHNA, CDR2 YSLEER. V was cut by 0 bases and J by 3 bases, with 9 bases left in between. The CDR3 contains 14 residues. CDR3 DNA: TGCGCCAGCAGCCAAGATTTAGCGAGCTACGAGCAGTACTTC. Translated, it gives CASSQDLASYEQYF.

V and J are TRBV27 and TRBJ2-7; 7 nucleotides agree with TRBD1. V lost 3 bases to trimming and J lost 0 bases; unmatched junction nucleotides: 2. Germline loops: CDR1 MNHEY, CDR2 SMNVEV (reference sequence). This CDR3 contains 14 residues. The CDR3 spells CASSLGDSSYEQYF. The CDR3 coding sequence is TGTGCCAGCAGTTTGGGGGACAGCTCCTACGAGCAGTACTTC.

The gene calls are TRBV4-3 and TRBJ2-2, with 9 bases that match TRBD2. Germline loops: CDR1 LGHNA, CDR2 YSLEER. V shed 3 bases and J 5 bases; nucleotides not matched to a gene: 7. The CDR3 contains 16 residues. Here the CDR3 DNA reads TGCGCCAGCAGCCAGGATAGCGGGAGAGGAACCGGGGAGCTGTTTTTT. The encoded protein is CASSQDSGRGTGELFF.

This sequence joins TRBV7-9 and TRBJ1-2, with 9 nucleotides matching TRBD1. There are 17 residues in the CDR3. The trim removed 4 bases at V and 2 bases at J, leaving 11 bases unmatched. Germline V gene data show CDR1 as SEHNR and CDR2 as FQNEAQ (reference sequence). The CDR3 here is CASSSSPGQGMNYGYTF. CDR3 in DNA: TGTGCCAGCAGCTCGTCTCCGGGACAGGGCATGAACTATGGCTACACCTTC.

The chain is built from TRBV11-1 and TRBJ1-2, with D perhaps matching TRBD1 (6 bases). Germline V lookup: CDR1 SGHAT, CDR2 FQDESV (reference sequence). Trimming left V 5 bases short and J 4 bases short, with 14 bases between. This CDR3 has 14 amino acids. Here the CDR3 DNA reads TGTGCCAGCAGCCCTGGTTGGGGGGCCTATGGCTACACCTTC. Amino acids: CASSPGWGAYGYTF.